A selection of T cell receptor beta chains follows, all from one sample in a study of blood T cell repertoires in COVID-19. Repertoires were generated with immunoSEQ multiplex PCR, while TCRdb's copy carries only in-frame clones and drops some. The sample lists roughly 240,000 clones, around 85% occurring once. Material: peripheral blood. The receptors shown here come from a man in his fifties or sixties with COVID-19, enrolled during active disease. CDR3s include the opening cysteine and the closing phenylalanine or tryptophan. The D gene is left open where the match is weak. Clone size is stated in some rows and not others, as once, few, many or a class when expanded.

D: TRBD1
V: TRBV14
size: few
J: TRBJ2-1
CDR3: CASSQLDRYNEQFF
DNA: TGTGCCAGCAGCCAACTGGACAGGTACAATGAGCAGTTCTTC

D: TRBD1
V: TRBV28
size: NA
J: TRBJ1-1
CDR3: CASSQGQGKAFF
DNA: TGTGCCAGCAGCCAGGGACAGGGAAAAGCTTTCTTT

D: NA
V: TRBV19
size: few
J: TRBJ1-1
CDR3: CASTPRHQNTEAFF
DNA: TGTGCCAGTACCCCCAGACACCAGAACACTGAAGCTTTCTTT

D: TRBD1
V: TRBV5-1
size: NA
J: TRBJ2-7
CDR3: CASSGGQSSYEQYF
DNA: TGCGCCAGCAGCGGGGGACAGTCGTCCTACGAGCAGTACTTC

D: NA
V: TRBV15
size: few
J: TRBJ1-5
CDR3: CATIHSRTRDYSNQPQHF
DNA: TGTGCCACCATCCACTCACGGACCCGGGATTATAGCAATCAGCCCCAGCATTTT

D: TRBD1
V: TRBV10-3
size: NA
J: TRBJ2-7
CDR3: CAISSRGQDEQYF
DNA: TGTGCCATCAGTTCCAGGGGGCAGGACGAGCAGTACTTC

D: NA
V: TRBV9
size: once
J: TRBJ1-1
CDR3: CASSPSGEHHTEAFF
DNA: TGTGCCAGCAGCCCCTCGGGAGAACACCACACTGAAGCTTTCTTT

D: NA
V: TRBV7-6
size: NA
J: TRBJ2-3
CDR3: CASSLGQGFTDTQYF
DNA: TGTGCCAGCAGCTTAGGGCAGGGCTTCACAGATACGCAGTATTTT

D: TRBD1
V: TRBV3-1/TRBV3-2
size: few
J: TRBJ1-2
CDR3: CASSQPDRVGGYTF
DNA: TGTGCCAGCAGCCAGCCCGACAGGGTAGGCGGCTACACCTTC

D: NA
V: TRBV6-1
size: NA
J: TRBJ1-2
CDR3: CASSEASGANYGYTF
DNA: TGTGCCAGCAGTGAAGCGTCAGGGGCCAACTATGGCTACACCTTC

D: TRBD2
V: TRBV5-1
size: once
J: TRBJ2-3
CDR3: CASSLGLATDTQYF
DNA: TGCGCCAGCAGCTTGGGACTAGCTACAGATACGCAGTATTTT

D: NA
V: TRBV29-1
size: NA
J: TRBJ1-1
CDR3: CSVKPTPTEAFF
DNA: TGCAGCGTTAAACCAACTCCCACTGAAGCTTTCTTT

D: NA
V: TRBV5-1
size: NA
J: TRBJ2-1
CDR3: CASSDQGSSYNEQFF
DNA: TGCGCCAGCAGCGATCAGGGGAGCTCCTACAATGAGCAGTTCTTC

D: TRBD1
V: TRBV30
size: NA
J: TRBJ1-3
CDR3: CAWSGQGATGNTIYF
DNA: TGTGCCTGGAGCGGACAGGGGGCTACTGGAAACACCATATATTTT

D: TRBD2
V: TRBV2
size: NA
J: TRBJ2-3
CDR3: CASSPLAGGKMDTQYF
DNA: TGTGCCAGCAGCCCCCTAGCGGGGGGCAAAATGGATACGCAGTATTTT

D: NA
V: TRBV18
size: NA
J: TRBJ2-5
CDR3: CASSPRQQETQYF
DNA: TGTGCCAGCTCACCACGGCAGCAAGAGACCCAGTACTTC

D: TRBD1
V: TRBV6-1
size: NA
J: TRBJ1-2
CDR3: CASSEAVQGAGGYTF
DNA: TGTGCCAGCAGTGAAGCGGTCCAGGGGGCGGGTGGCTACACCTTC

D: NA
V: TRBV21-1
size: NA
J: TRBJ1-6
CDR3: CASSSRGQGYNSPLHF
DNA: TGTGCCAGCAGCTCGCGAGGACAGGGCTATAATTCACCCCTCCACTTT

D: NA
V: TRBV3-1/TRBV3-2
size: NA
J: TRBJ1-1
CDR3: CASSQDFKNTEAFF
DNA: TGTGCCAGCAGCCAAGATTTCAAGAACACTGAAGCTTTCTTT

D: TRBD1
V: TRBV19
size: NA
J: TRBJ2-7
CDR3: CASREQGSGYEQYF
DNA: TGTGCCAGTAGGGAACAGGGGAGTGGCTACGAGCAGTACTTC